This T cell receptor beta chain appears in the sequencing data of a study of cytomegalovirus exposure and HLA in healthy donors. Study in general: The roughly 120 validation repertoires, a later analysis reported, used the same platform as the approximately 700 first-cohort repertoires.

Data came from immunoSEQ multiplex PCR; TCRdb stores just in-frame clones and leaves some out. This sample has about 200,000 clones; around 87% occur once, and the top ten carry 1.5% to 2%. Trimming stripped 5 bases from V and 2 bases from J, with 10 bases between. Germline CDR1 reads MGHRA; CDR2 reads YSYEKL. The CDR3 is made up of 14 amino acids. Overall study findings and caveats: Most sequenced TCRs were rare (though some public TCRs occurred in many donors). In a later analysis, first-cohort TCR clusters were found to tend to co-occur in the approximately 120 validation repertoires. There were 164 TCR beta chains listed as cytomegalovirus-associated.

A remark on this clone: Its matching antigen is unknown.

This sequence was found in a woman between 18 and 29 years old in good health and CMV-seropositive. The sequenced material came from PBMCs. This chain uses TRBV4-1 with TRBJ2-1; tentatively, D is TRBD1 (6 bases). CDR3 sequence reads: CASSERTAYNEQFF. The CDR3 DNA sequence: TGCGCCAGCAGCGAAAGGACAGCCTACAATGAGCAGTTCTTC.